The 24 T cell receptor beta chains below come from one sample, sequenced in a study of regulatory T cells in long-lasting Graves disease. TCR beta libraries were built with iRepertoire HTBI primers and Arm-PCR of CDR3 regions. TCRdb processed the multiplex PCR reads anew with MiXCR; each CDR3 protein has one entry. The top ten clones hold roughly 7.1% of a sample with a few hundred thousand distinct CDR3 sequences, 20% to 25% of them seen once. Time point indicated: persistent/refractory GD, antithyroid drugs over 5 years with positive TRAb. The TCR library used RNA extracted from PBMCs. The sample in question was peripheral blood mononuclear cells (PBMCs), obtained when the disease was refractory, from a patient treated with antithyroid drugs. The receptors derive from a female donor with Graves disease.

The V call is TRBV24-1, the J call TRBJ1-5; a possible D gene is TRBD1 (5 bases). CDR3 length equals 14 residues. The V gene lost 0 bases and the J gene lost 5 bases, with 7 bases spanning the gap. CDR1 KGHDR and CDR2 SFDVKD come from the germline V gene. Here the CDR3 reads CATSDLRGDQPQHF. The CDR3 DNA follows: TGTGCCACCAGTGATTTGAGGGGAGATCAGCCCCAGCATTTT.

This clonotype came up a few times. The CDR3 DNA reads TGTGCCAGCAAAAGACAGGGATACTACGAGCAGTACTTC. Translated: CASKRQGYYEQYF. This sequence joins TRBV28 and TRBJ2-7; 7 bases are shared with TRBD1. Germline V gives CDR1 MDHEN, CDR2 SYDVKM. The J segment lost 3 bases and the V segment lost 7 bases, leaving 6 bases of the junction unmatched. The CDR3 loop spans 13 amino acids.

This clonotype was seen a handful of times. The chain uses TRBV9 and TRBJ2-7; D is unclear. The V end lost 1 base, the J end lost 2 bases, and 7 bases lay between the germline ends. CDR3 length equals 13 residues. CDR1 is SGDLS, CDR2 YYNGEE, per germline. For the CDR3, the DNA is TGTGCCAGCAGCGTAAATGTGGCCTACGAGCAGTACTTC. Its translation is CASSVNVAYEQYF.

This clonotype was counted at least ten times. The gene calls are TRBV6-5 and TRBJ2-7; the D gene is possibly TRBD1 (6 bases). Germline V CDR1 and CDR2: MNHEY, SVGAGI. This CDR3 has 15 residues. Trimming took 2 bases from V and 0 from J, leaving 11 bases between them. The CDR3 sequence is CASSYTQTGSYEQYF. CDR3 bases: TGTGCCAGCAGTTACACTCAGACAGGCTCCTACGAGCAGTACTTC.

The V and J genes are TRBV4-1 and TRBJ1-4, with TRBD1 as a possible D gene (5 bases). The CDR3 covers 15 residues. With 0 bases removed from V and 3 bases from J, the gap between germline ends came to 8 bases. Germline V lookup: CDR1 MGHRA, CDR2 YSYEKL. The CDR3 protein is CASSQEQAPNEKLFF. The CDR3 coding sequence is TGCGCCAGCAGCCAAGAACAGGCTCCTAATGAAAAACTGTTTTTT.

The sample holds many counts of this clonotype. This sequence joins TRBV12-3 or TRBV12-4 and TRBJ2-7; 12 bases map to TRBD1. The ends lost 5 bases at V and 3 bases at J; junction bases unmatched: 2. This CDR3 has 14 residues. The chain's CDR3 is CASSGTGGVYEQYF. Here the CDR3 DNA reads TGTGCCAGCAGTGGGACAGGGGGCGTCTACGAGCAGTACTTC.

The sample holds a few counts of this clonotype. The chain carries TRBV18 and TRBJ2-5; D is ambiguous. The CDR3 has 14 residues. Trimming pared 4 bases from V and 4 bases from J, leaving 13 bases between. The germline V gene has CDR1 KGHSH and CDR2 LQKENI. In DNA form, the CDR3 reads TGTGCCAGCTCACTCGCGGATGGCAGAGAGACCCAGTACTTC. Translation gives CASSLADGRETQYF.

This clonotype was picked up many times. V usage is TRBV6-1 and J usage is TRBJ2-7; 9 positions agree with TRBD1. J lost 5 bases, V lost 6 bases, and 5 bases had no gene match. Germline V gene sequence: CDR1 MNHNS, CDR2 SASEGT. The CDR3 runs 13 residues. CDR3 amino acids: CASRHRGLNEQYF. CDR3 nucleotide sequence: TGTGCCAGCAGGCACAGGGGGCTCAACGAGCAGTACTTC.

This clonotype appeared many times. The rearrangement links TRBV12-3 or TRBV12-4 to TRBJ1-2, with D uncertain. The CDR3 runs 14 residues. V gave up 3 bases and J gave up 3 bases, with 11 bases separating them. CDR3 nucleotides: TGTGCCAGCAGTTTCGACGCCGGTGACTATGGCTACACCTTC. Translation: CASSFDAGDYGYTF.

The table lists this clonotype with many counts. V is TRBV12-3 or TRBV12-4 and J is TRBJ1-5; D is possibly TRBD1 (5 bases). V lost 3 bases and J lost 2, with 11 bases in between. CDR3 size: 15 residues. In DNA, the CDR3 is TGTGCCAGCAGTTTTGCCCCGGGGGGCAATCAGCCCCAGCATTTT. This sequence encodes CASSFAPGGNQPQHF.

This chain connects TRBV19 to TRBJ1-2; weak D call: TRBD1 (6 bases). Germline loops: CDR1 LNHDA, CDR2 SQIVND (reference sequence). There are 14 residues in the CDR3. The V end lost 4 bases, the J end lost 5 bases, and 14 bases lay between the germline ends. The CDR3 protein is CASSTLGQSYGYTF. Written as DNA, the CDR3 is TGTGCCAGTAGTACCCTTGGACAGTCATATGGCTACACCTTC.

The gene calls are TRBV18 and TRBJ1-6; D perhaps matches TRBD1 (6 bases). With 4 bases removed from V and 10 bases from J, the gap between germline ends came to 11 bases. This CDR3 spans 13 amino acids. The germline V gene has CDR1 KGHSH and CDR2 LQKENI. The CDR3 here is CASSQQGESPLHF. The DNA of the CDR3 is TGTGCCAGCTCACAACAGGGAGAATCACCCCTCCACTTT.

The chain has TRBV13 and TRBJ2-7; maybe TRBD2 (6 bases). This CDR3 spans 14 amino acids. The germline V gene encodes CDR1 PRHDT and CDR2 FYEKMQ (reference sequence). V lost 4 bases, J lost 2 bases, and 12 bases lay in between. CDR3 sequence reads: CASSWGSGPYEQYF. DNA for the CDR3: TGTGCCAGCAGCTGGGGTAGCGGCCCCTACGAGCAGTACTTC.

In this sample, this clonotype turned up many times. This chain links TRBV12-3 or TRBV12-4 with TRBJ1-2, with D possibly TRBD1 on 6 matching bases. Trimming pared 2 bases from V and 2 bases from J, leaving 12 bases between. This CDR3 comprises 15 residues. The CDR3 region has the DNA TGTGCCAGCAGTTTAAAGGACAGCTCAAACTATGGCTACACCTTC. This translates into CASSLKDSSNYGYTF.

This clonotype came up many times. V and J are TRBV7-3 and TRBJ1-1, with unresolved D. The CDR3 consists of 18 residues. Germline loops: CDR1 SGHTA, CDR2 FQGTGA. V lost 4 bases, J lost 1 base, and 22 bases lay in between. The CDR3 protein is CASSSNPLRYGENTEAFF. The CDR3 nucleotides are TGTGCCAGCAGCTCGAACCCCCTCAGGTACGGTGAGAACACTGAAGCTTTCTTT.

CDR3 coding DNA: TGTGCCAGCAGTTTACAAGGGGGCGGAATAGGCACGCAGTATTTT. This gives the protein CASSLQGGGIGTQYF. The V call is TRBV28, the J call TRBJ2-3, with TRBD1 identical over 7 bases. This CDR3 has 15 residues. Trimming cost V 2 bases and J 9 bases; bases outside gene matches: 11. The germline CDR1 and CDR2 sequences are MDHEN and SYDVKM.

There are a few counts of this clonotype. This rearrangement joins TRBV2 to TRBJ2-5; D gene ambiguous. Trimming removed 2 bases from V and 4 bases from J, with 5 bases in between. Germline assignment: CDR1 SNHLY and CDR2 FYNNEI. The CDR3 contains 12 residues. The CDR3 loop is CASSEIPETQYF. DNA for the CDR3: TGTGCCAGCAGTGAAATCCCAGAGACCCAGTACTTC.

The chain links TRBV5-6 to TRBJ2-7; D is undetermined. V dropped 1 base and J dropped 2 bases, with 10 bases sitting between them. Per germline, CDR1 SGHDT and CDR2 YYEEEE. This CDR3 has 14 residues. The CDR3 sequence is CASSLKGFAYEQYF. The CDR3 coding sequence is TGTGCCAGCAGCTTGAAGGGATTCGCCTACGAGCAGTACTTC.

In this sample, this clonotype turned up a few times. The V call is TRBV10-3, the J call TRBJ2-2, with 7 bases identical to TRBD1. J was trimmed by 7 bases and V by 8 bases; bases with no gene match: 10. The CDR3 has 14 residues. Germline assignment: CDR1 ENHRY and CDR2 SYGVKD. The CDR3 sequence is CAIPKQGPGGELFF. CDR3 nucleotides: TGTGCCATCCCAAAACAGGGGCCCGGCGGGGAGCTGTTTTTT.

This clonotype was seen many times. The chain is built from TRBV10-3 and TRBJ2-2; maybe TRBD1 (6 bases). Germline CDR1 and CDR2: ENHRY and SYGVKD. CDR3 size: 14 residues. Trimming left V 11 bases short and J 2 bases short, with 15 bases between. CDR3 coding DNA: TGTGCCTCCACCGGGACACTCAACACCGGGGAGCTGTTTTTT. Translating it yields CASTGTLNTGELFF.

This clonotype was seen many times. V is TRBV7-3 and J is TRBJ2-7, with 8 bases lining up with TRBD2. CDR1 and CDR2 from the germline V gene are SGHTA and FQGTGA. The CDR3 is made up of 15 amino acids. V lost 5 bases and J lost 5; bases outside the gene matches: 11. The CDR3 DNA reads TGTGCCAGCAGCGCAACGCCGGGAGGGCCAGACGAGCAGTACTTC. This translates into CASSATPGGPDEQYF.

As for this clonotype: A much bigger clone sits one base away, suggesting this may be a read error. The J gene is TRBJ1-2, the V gene TRBV12-3 or TRBV12-4, with 11 bases identical to TRBD1. This CDR3 is 15 amino acids long. Written as DNA, the CDR3 is TGTGCCAGCAATTTAGTAAGGACAGGGGGCGTCGGCTACACCTTC. Protein sequence: CASNLVRTGGVGYTF.

V gene TRBV28 combines with J gene TRBJ1-5; 7 bases match TRBD1. Germline-derived CDR1 and CDR2 are MDHEN and SYDVKM. V dropped 8 bases and J dropped 1; count of bases not matched to a gene: 11. The CDR3 loop spans 16 amino acids. CDR3 in DNA: TGTGCCAGCTCACACGGGACAGCCTCGAGCAATCAGCCCCAGCATTTT. Encoded protein: CASSHGTASSNQPQHF. Drawing the rest from reference TRBV28 and TRBJ1-5, the complete variable domain is DVKVTQSSRYLVKRTGEKVFLECVQDMDHENMFWYRQDPGLGLRLIYFSYDVKMKEKGDIPEGYSVSREKKERFSLILESASTNQTSMYLCASSHGTASSNQPQHFGDGTRLSIL.

This clonotype has a count of ten or more. This chain links TRBV20-1 with TRBJ2-7, with D unclear. Germline CDR1 and CDR2: DFQATT and SNEGSKA (reference sequence). The CDR3 has 12 residues. V shed 3 bases and J shed 0 bases, with 6 bases lying between them. The CDR3 DNA follows: TGCAGTGCTAGCGTCTACTCCTACGAGCAGTACTTC. Translation: CSASVYSYEQYF.